This T cell receptor beta chain was identified during a study of blood T cell repertoires in COVID-19. Study information: Spain, Italy and the United States supplied samples that represented acute and convalescent COVID-19.

Recruits, aged roughly 18 to 90 years, lived in 25 or so US areas. Participant-reported clinical history was the basis for cohort assignment. Using immunoSEQ multiplex PCR, the repertoire was profiled, and TCRdb retains in-frame clones only, with some absent. The data show about 160,000 clones, approximately 88% seen once. This CDR3 is 14 amino acids long. V was cut by 4 bases and J by 6 bases, with 10 bases left in between. Looked up from germline, CDR1 is LGHDT and CDR2 is YNNKEL (reference sequence). The chain recombines TRBV3-1 (or the pseudogene TRBV3-2) with TRBJ2-6, with D possibly matching TRBD2 (5 bases). The sequenced material came from PBMCs or T cells enriched from blood (not recorded which). The origin of this receptor is a woman aged 45 to 65 who had recovered from COVID-19. DNA of the CDR3: TGTGCCAGCAGCCGCACTAGGGAGGCCAACGTCCTGACTTTC. It is translated as CASSRTREANVLTF.